One and the same sample provided the 5 T cell receptor beta chains below, sequenced in a study of blood T cell repertoires in COVID-19. Assay used: immunoSEQ multiplex PCR; TCRdb lists only in-frame clones, some missing. This repertoire shows 250,000 to 350,000 clones, around 90% found once; its top ten account for around 1%. The sample consisted of PBMCs or T cells enriched from blood (not recorded which). All receptors come from a woman under 40 who had recovered from COVID-19.

This chain's CDR3 is CASSRQAKNTEAFF. The CDR3 nucleotides read TGTGCCAGCAGTCGACAGGCCAAGAACACTGAAGCTTTCTTT. The V call is TRBV9, the J call TRBJ1-1; tentative D call: TRBD1 (6 bases). Germline values: CDR1 SGDLS, CDR2 YYNGEE. V was cut by 5 bases and J by 1 base, with 12 bases left in between. This CDR3 is built from 14 residues.

This chain links TRBV18 with TRBJ2-3; a possible D gene is TRBD1 (5 bases). CDR3 length equals 15 residues. V gave up 5 bases and J gave up 8 bases, with 20 bases separating them. CDR1 is KGHSH and CDR2 is LQKENI in the germline V gene. The CDR3 region has the DNA TGTGCCAGCTCATCATTGGAGTTCCCCCAGGGTACGCAGTATTTT. Translated: CASSSLEFPQGTQYF.

The gene calls are TRBV28 and TRBJ1-6, with 7 bases fitting TRBD1. V shed 2 bases and J 10 bases; nucleotides not matched to a gene: 8. CDR1 and CDR2 from the germline V gene are MDHEN and SYDVKM. This CDR3 is built from 15 residues. This CDR3 reads CASSLRGQGWSPLHF. CDR3 bases: TGTGCCAGCAGTTTAAGGGGGCAGGGGTGGTCACCCCTCCACTTT.

This clone occurred once. The chain uses TRBV25-1 and TRBJ1-2; 7 bases agree with TRBD1. Germline V gives CDR1 MGHDK, CDR2 SYGVNS. The CDR3 has 13 amino acids. Trimming at V came to 4 bases and at J to 7 bases, leaving 6 bases not matched to a gene. The CDR3 DNA is TGTGCCAGCAGTGGGGGACAGCTGGGTGGCTACACCTTC. Protein sequence: CASSGGQLGGYTF.

The chain links TRBV5-1 to TRBJ1-5; 10 bases fit TRBD1. CDR3 length: 17 residues. CDR1 SGHRS and CDR2 YFSETQ come from the germline V gene. V lost 3 bases and J lost 3; bases outside the gene matches: 9. CDR3 loop: CASSWGEGTGANQPQHF. The CDR3 nucleotides are TGCGCCAGCAGCTGGGGGGAGGGGACAGGGGCCAATCAGCCCCAGCATTTT.